Listed below are T cell receptor beta chains from one sample, sequenced in a study of OX40 agonist ivuxolimab in advanced cancers. Generated by immunoSEQ multiplex PCR, the TCRdb table keeps only in-frame clones and is missing some. The sample consists of about 68,000 clones, roughly 82% of them appearing once. This material consisted of CD4+ or CD8+ T cells sorted from blood, taken in a trial of the OX40 agonist ivuxolimab. These receptors all stem from an adult with an advanced solid tumor such as melanoma, head and neck, liver or kidney cancer. The CDR3 runs from the conserved cysteine through the conserved F or W. The D gene is left open where the match is weak. The size entry is marked missing in some rows and otherwise reads once, few, many or a size class.

clone_size,d_call,v_call,j_call,cdr3_aa,cdr3_nt
-,TRBD1,TRBV6-5,TRBJ1-4,CASSSTGTDEKLFF,TGTGCCAGCAGTTCCACCGGGACAGATGAAAAACTGTTTTTT
-,TRBD2,TRBV9,TRBJ2-3,CASSVSGGAPDTQYF,TGTGCCAGCAGCGTCAGCGGGGGGGCCCCAGATACGCAGTATTTT
-,-,TRBV2,TRBJ1-2,CASTGPDSYTYGYTF,TGTGCCAGCACGGGACCCGACAGTTATACCTATGGCTACACCTTC
-,TRBD1,TRBV19,TRBJ2-5,CASSSTGGQETQYF,TGTGCCAGTAGTTCGACAGGGGGCCAAGAGACCCAGTACTTC
once,TRBD1,TRBV14,TRBJ2-1,CASSQRQGALDEQFF,TGTGCCAGCAGCCAACGACAGGGGGCCTTGGATGAGCAGTTCTTC
-,-,TRBV7-9,TRBJ2-3,CASSLKQAGDTQYF,TGTGCCAGCAGCTTAAAACAGGCGGGAGATACGCAGTATTTT
-,-,TRBV5-1,TRBJ2-2,CASSLVILGQGNTGELFF,TGCGCCAGCAGCTTGGTGATTTTGGGGCAGGGGAACACCGGGGAGCTGTTTTTT
-,-,TRBV28,TRBJ1-1,CASSERTGQNTEAFF,TGTGCCAGCAGCGAAAGAACGGGACAGAACACTGAAGCTTTCTTT
few,-,TRBV18,TRBJ2-1,CASSPQQEHNEQFF,TGTGCCAGCTCACCACAACAGGAACACAATGAGCAGTTCTTC
-,-,TRBV27,TRBJ2-7,CASSPIYEQYF,TGTGCCAGCAGTCCCATCTACGAGCAGTACTTC
-,-,TRBV7-2,TRBJ2-5,CASSLGGGKETQYF,TGTGCCAGCAGCTTAGGTGGAGGGAAAGAGACCCAGTACTTC
-,-,TRBV18,TRBJ1-1,CASSLTSNTEAFF,TGTGCCAGCTCACTTACATCGAACACTGAAGCTTTCTTT
-,-,TRBV10-2,TRBJ2-5,CASSERDETQYF,TGCGCCAGCAGTGAGAGGGACGAGACCCAGTACTTC
-,-,TRBV6-6,TRBJ2-1,CASSQPGSEQFF,TGTGCCAGCAGTCAGCCGGGCTCCGAGCAGTTCTTC